The rows below give T cell receptor beta chains drawn from one sample of a study of blood T cell repertoires in COVID-19. Some clones are missing from TCRdb's copy, which holds only in-frame ones; the method was immunoSEQ multiplex PCR. The sample shows 130,000 or so clones, around 88% of them seen only once. Sequences were obtained from peripheral blood. Receptor source: a man aged 45 to 65 with active or convalescent COVID-19. CDR3s include the opening cysteine and the closing phenylalanine or tryptophan. The order of the fields is V gene, J gene, D gene, clone size, CDR3 protein, CDR3 DNA. The D gene is left open where the match is weak. Size is stated for part of the rows, as once, few or many counts, or as a class when the clone is expanded.

v_gene: TRBV7-2; j_gene: TRBJ2-3; d_gene: NA; abundance: NA; CDR3aa: CASSLSRSTDTQYF; CDR3nt: TGTGCCAGCAGCTTAAGCAGGAGCACAGATACGCAGTATTTT
v_gene: TRBV9; j_gene: TRBJ2-3; d_gene: NA; abundance: NA; CDR3aa: CASSVDPLATDTQYF; CDR3nt: TGTGCCAGCAGCGTAGACCCATTGGCCACAGATACGCAGTATTTT
v_gene: TRBV30; j_gene: TRBJ1-4; d_gene: TRBD1; abundance: NA; CDR3aa: CACNEGTGDEKLFF; CDR3nt: TGTGCCTGCAACGAGGGGACAGGGGATGAAAAACTGTTTTTT
v_gene: TRBV5-1; j_gene: TRBJ1-1; d_gene: NA; abundance: NA; CDR3aa: CASSKVLGGAWTEAFF; CDR3nt: TGCGCCAGCAGCAAGGTACTTGGGGGGGCTTGGACTGAAGCTTTCTTT
v_gene: TRBV10-3; j_gene: TRBJ2-5; d_gene: NA; abundance: NA; CDR3aa: CAISDGGPQETQYF; CDR3nt: TGTGCCATCAGTGACGGGGGGCCGCAAGAGACCCAGTACTTC
v_gene: TRBV11-2; j_gene: TRBJ1-2; d_gene: TRBD1; abundance: NA; CDR3aa: CASSFPPRTGENGYTF; CDR3nt: TGTGCCAGCAGCTTTCCCCCCCGGACAGGGGAGAATGGCTACACCTTC
v_gene: TRBV24-1; j_gene: TRBJ2-7; d_gene: TRBD1; abundance: NA; CDR3aa: CATGTGGTYEQYF; CDR3nt: TGTGCCACCGGGACAGGGGGCACCTACGAGCAGTACTTC
v_gene: TRBV19; j_gene: TRBJ2-3; d_gene: NA; abundance: NA; CDR3aa: CASSGSWGTDTQYF; CDR3nt: TGTGCCAGTAGCGGGAGCTGGGGTACAGATACGCAGTATTTT
v_gene: TRBV19; j_gene: TRBJ2-1; d_gene: NA; abundance: NA; CDR3aa: CASSILSGGPGYNEQFF; CDR3nt: TGTGCCAGTAGTATCCTCTCCGGCGGGCCGGGCTACAATGAGCAGTTCTTC
v_gene: TRBV18; j_gene: TRBJ1-4; d_gene: NA; abundance: few; CDR3aa: CASSTLENEKLFF; CDR3nt: TGTGCCAGCTCAACGTTAGAGAATGAAAAACTGTTTTTT
v_gene: TRBV19; j_gene: TRBJ1-5; d_gene: NA; abundance: NA; CDR3aa: CASSRQNSNQPQHF; CDR3nt: TGTGCCAGTAGTAGGCAGAATAGCAATCAGCCCCAGCATTTT
v_gene: TRBV7-2; j_gene: TRBJ2-7; d_gene: NA; abundance: NA; CDR3aa: CASSLVRGGEQYF; CDR3nt: TGTGCCAGCAGCTTAGTTAGGGGGGGCGAGCAGTACTTC
v_gene: TRBV19; j_gene: TRBJ1-3; d_gene: TRBD1; abundance: NA; CDR3aa: CATGQGGGNTIYF; CDR3nt: TGTGCCACTGGACAGGGTGGTGGAAACACCATATATTTT
v_gene: TRBV6-2/TRBV6-3; j_gene: TRBJ1-5; d_gene: NA; abundance: NA; CDR3aa: CASSSSNSNQPQHF; CDR3nt: TGTGCCAGCAGCTCAAGCAATAGCAATCAGCCCCAGCATTTT
v_gene: TRBV5-4; j_gene: TRBJ2-5; d_gene: TRBD1; abundance: NA; CDR3aa: CASSIPGQQETQYF; CDR3nt: TGTGCCAGCAGCATCCCGGGACAGCAAGAGACCCAGTACTTC
v_gene: TRBV6-6; j_gene: TRBJ1-5; d_gene: NA; abundance: few; CDR3aa: CASSYGQTNSNQPQHF; CDR3nt: TGTGCCAGCAGTTATGGACAGACGAATAGCAATCAGCCCCAGCATTTT
v_gene: TRBV21-1; j_gene: TRBJ1-5; d_gene: NA; abundance: NA; CDR3aa: CANRGAYQPQHF; CDR3nt: TGTGCCAACAGGGGCGCCTATCAGCCCCAGCATTTT
v_gene: TRBV6-2/TRBV6-3; j_gene: TRBJ2-2; d_gene: NA; abundance: NA; CDR3aa: CASSYEAGYTGELFF; CDR3nt: TGTGCCAGCAGTTACGAGGCAGGGTACACCGGGGAGCTGTTTTTT